This T cell receptor beta chain was captured in a study of blood T cell repertoires in COVID-19. Looking at the study overall: Whether acute or convalescent, the COVID-19 samples came from the United States, Italy and Spain.

TCRdb's copy holds only in-frame clones and misses some; the assay was immunoSEQ multiplex PCR. The data hold over 250,000 clones, with approximately 90% observed a single time. This CDR3 has 15 residues. Germline lookup yields CDR1 LGHDT and CDR2 YNNKEL (reference sequence). Losses at the gene ends were 4 bases for V and 7 bases for J; bases not matched to a gene: 9. The sample comprised peripheral blood. This clonotype was sampled from a woman in her thirties with COVID-19, enrolled during active disease. The chain combines TRBV3-1 (or the pseudogene TRBV3-2) with TRBJ2-3, with 9 bases that match TRBD2. The CDR3 reads CASSPLGLAPNTQYF. The CDR3 DNA reads TGTGCCAGCAGCCCCCTGGGACTAGCCCCCAATACGCAGTATTTT.